This TCR beta chain emerged from a study of blood T cell repertoires in COVID-19. Looked up from germline, CDR1 is ENHRY and CDR2 is SYGVKD. V was cut by 3 bases and J by 8 bases, with 8 bases left in between. This CDR3 region has 12 residues. Data came from immunoSEQ multiplex PCR; TCRdb stores just in-frame clones and leaves some out. The data hold more than 50,000 clones, with roughly 89% observed a single time. V gene TRBV10-3 combines with J gene TRBJ2-1, with a tentative D call TRBD1 (6 bases). Input material: peripheral blood. The sequence derives from a man aged 55 to 69 with active COVID-19. The CDR3 DNA reads as TGTGCCATCAGTGAACAGGGCTATGAGCAGTTCTTC. This gives the protein CAISEQGYEQFF.